This T cell receptor (beta chain) was identified in a study of blood T cell repertoires in COVID-19. In the study overall: Specimens from acute and convalescent COVID-19 originated in the United States, Italy and Spain.

The CDR3 covers 16 residues. Trimming left V 6 bases short and J 2 bases short, with 19 bases between. Germline values: CDR1 MGHRA, CDR2 YSYEKL. Clones were sequenced by immunoSEQ multiplex PCR, and TCRdb holds only the in-frame ones, with some missing. The sample contains 130,000 or so clones, just over 85% of which appear only once. The rearrangement links TRBV4-1 to TRBJ1-1; D may be TRBD1 (6 bases). The sequence was obtained from a woman aged 60-75 years with acute or convalescent COVID-19. The sample consisted of peripheral blood. The CDR3 DNA reads TGCGCCAGCAGAAATCAGGAAACAGGGTTAAACACTGAAGCTTTCTTT. Translation gives CASRNQETGLNTEAFF.